This T cell receptor (beta chain) was retrieved from a study of blood T cell repertoires in COVID-19. Study information: Acute and convalescent COVID-19 samples came from the United States, Italy and Spain.

Which cohort a participant joined came from the clinical history participants gave. Donors in Cohort 3 who had recovered were those with two negative PCRs, healthcare professional clearance, or resolution of their symptoms. Original processing methods: Nucleated cell number was recorded as an estimate derived from reference gene primer amplification. Assay: immunoSEQ multiplex PCR; the TCRdb copy retains only in-frame clones and omits some. D and trimming were read from the DNA, whereas the V and J calls and clone size are those reported in that table. The sample includes about 250,000 clones, around 89% of them seen just once. Germline V gene lookup returns CDR1 MDHEN and CDR2 SYDVKM. This CDR3 comprises 15 residues. V gave up 5 bases and J gave up 4 bases; unmatched junction bases: 10.

The clonotype comes from a man between 35 and 55 years old who had recovered from COVID-19. The sequencing input was PBMCs or T cells enriched from blood (not recorded which). The chain combines TRBV28 with TRBJ2-7; 8 bases map to TRBD2. The CDR3 bases are TGTGCCAGCAGTCCCCGGGGGGGGGCGTTTTACGAGCAGTACTTC. It is translated as CASSPRGGAFYEQYF.